Listed below are T cell receptor beta chains from one sample, sequenced in a study of cytomegalovirus exposure and HLA in healthy donors. Measured with immunoSEQ multiplex PCR; TCRdb has only the in-frame clones, and not every one. The sample includes approximately 170,000 clones, about four fifths of them seen just once. Sequenced sample: PBMCs. These receptors all come from a woman in her fifties or sixties in good health and CMV-seronegative. CDR3s include the opening cysteine and the closing phenylalanine or tryptophan. The order of the fields is D gene, V gene, clone size, J gene, CDR3 protein, CDR3 DNA. A D gene is named only where the DNA matches it firmly. Size tells how often a clone was seen (once, few, many) or the class of an expanded clone, and some rows leave it out.

>NA|TRBV4-1|NA|TRBJ1-4
CASRSPGQTNEKLFF
TGCGCCAGCAGGTCTCCGGGACAAACTAATGAAAAACTGTTTTTT
>TRBD2|TRBV13|NA|TRBJ2-7
CASSLTSGALTYEQYF
TGTGCCAGCAGCTTAACTAGCGGGGCCCTTACCTACGAGCAGTACTTC
>NA|TRBV7-2|once|TRBJ2-7
CASSLSQAAYEQYF
TGTGCCAGCAGCTTATCCCAGGCTGCCTACGAGCAGTACTTC
>TRBD1|TRBV7-2|once|TRBJ1-2
CASSLDQRAGGNYGYTF
TGTGCCAGCAGCTTAGATCAGCGGGCAGGGGGCAACTATGGCTACACCTTC
>NA|TRBV21-1|NA|TRBJ1-5
CASRDSRRGNQPQHF
TGTGCCAGCAGGGACAGTCGCCGTGGCAATCAGCCCCAGCATTTT
>NA|TRBV9|NA|TRBJ1-6
CASSSETGQGSPLHF
TGTGCCAGCAGCTCCGAGACCGGGCAGGGTTCACCCCTCCACTTT
>TRBD2|TRBV2|NA|TRBJ2-7
CASSEGGPGGSYEQYF
TGTGCCAGCAGTGAAGGGGGACCCGGCGGGAGCTACGAGCAGTACTTC
>TRBD1|TRBV10-2|NA|TRBJ2-5
CASRDRGRGETQYF
TGCGCCAGCAGGGACAGGGGGCGCGGGGAGACCCAGTACTTC
>NA|TRBV7-9|NA|TRBJ2-2
CAMTDTNTGELFF
TGTGCCATGACGGACACCAACACCGGGGAGCTGTTTTTT
>TRBD2|TRBV4-3|few|TRBJ2-1
CASSQEWRGWGSEQFF
TGCGCCAGCAGCCAAGAATGGCGGGGGTGGGGTAGTGAGCAGTTCTTC
>NA|TRBV19|once|TRBJ2-7
CASSTQGDFYEQYF
TGTGCCAGTAGTACACAGGGAGATTTCTACGAGCAGTACTTC
>NA|TRBV19|once|TRBJ1-1
CASSPRQRMSTEAFF
TGTGCCAGTAGTCCTAGACAGAGGATGAGCACTGAAGCTTTCTTT
>TRBD2|TRBV2|few|TRBJ2-5
CASSRTSGSRQETQYF
TGTGCCAGCAGTCGGACTAGCGGGAGCAGACAAGAGACCCAGTACTTC
>NA|TRBV9|NA|TRBJ1-6
CASSPTGVSSYNSPLHF
TGTGCCAGCAGCCCCACAGGCGTTAGCTCCTATAATTCACCCCTCCACTTT
>TRBD1|TRBV7-2|NA|TRBJ2-2
CASSRDRGQIYTGELFF
TGTGCCAGCAGCCGGGACAGGGGGCAGATATACACCGGGGAGCTGTTTTTT
>TRBD2|TRBV5-1|NA|TRBJ2-2
CASSSQATSGVRNTGELFF
TGCGCCAGCAGCTCCCAAGCGACTAGCGGGGTTAGGAACACCGGGGAGCTGTTTTTT
>TRBD1|TRBV10-3|NA|TRBJ2-7
CAISGHSGTGPYEQYF
TGTGCCATCAGTGGGCACTCCGGGACAGGGCCTTACGAGCAGTACTTC
>NA|TRBV29-1|NA|TRBJ2-4
CSVEGGKKNIQYF
TGCAGCGTTGAAGGAGGGAAGAAAAACATTCAGTACTTC
>TRBD2|TRBV6-1|NA|TRBJ2-3
CASSDSPPGTRGTPDTQYF
TGTGCCAGCAGTGATTCACCACCCGGGACTAGAGGAACGCCAGATACGCAGTATTTT
>TRBD2|TRBV27|NA|TRBJ2-7
CASSSPGLAVYEQYF
TGTGCCAGCAGTAGTCCGGGACTAGCGGTCTACGAGCAGTACTTC